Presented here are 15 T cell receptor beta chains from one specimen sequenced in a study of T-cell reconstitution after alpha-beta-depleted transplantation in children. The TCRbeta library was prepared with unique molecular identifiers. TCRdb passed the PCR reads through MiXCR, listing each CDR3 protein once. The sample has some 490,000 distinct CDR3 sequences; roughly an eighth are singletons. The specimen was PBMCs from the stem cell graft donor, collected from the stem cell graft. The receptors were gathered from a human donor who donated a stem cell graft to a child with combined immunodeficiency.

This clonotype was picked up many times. The CDR3 nucleotides are TGTGCCAGCAGTTACAGTGCCGGGATACTCTCTGGGGCCAACGTCCTGACTTTC. Translated, it gives CASSYSAGILSGANVLTF. V gene TRBV6-5 combines with J gene TRBJ2-6; D possibly corresponds to TRBD2 (5 bases). This CDR3 has 18 residues. V was clipped by 2 bases and J by 0 bases, with 14 bases between them. Per the germline V gene, CDR1 is MNHEY and CDR2 is SVGAGI.

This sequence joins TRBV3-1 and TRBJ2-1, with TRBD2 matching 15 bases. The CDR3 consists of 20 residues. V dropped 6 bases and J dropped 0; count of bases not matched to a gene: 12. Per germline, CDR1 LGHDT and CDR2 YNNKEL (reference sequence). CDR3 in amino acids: CASRDLSGLAGGSSYNEQFF. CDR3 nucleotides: TGTGCCAGCAGAGACCTGTCCGGACTAGCGGGAGGGAGCTCCTACAATGAGCAGTTCTTC.

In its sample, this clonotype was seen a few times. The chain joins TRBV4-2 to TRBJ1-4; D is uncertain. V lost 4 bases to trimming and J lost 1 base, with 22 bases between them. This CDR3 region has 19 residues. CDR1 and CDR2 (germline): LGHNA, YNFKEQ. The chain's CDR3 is CASSRRWGTRAVTNEKLFF. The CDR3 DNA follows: TGTGCCAGCAGCCGCCGATGGGGAACACGGGCTGTAACTAATGAAAAACTGTTTTTT.

As DNA, the CDR3 is TGTGCCAGCAGGACGGGGGGAGGCGGGGTAGATACGCAGTATTTT. This gives the protein CASRTGGGGVDTQYF. This chain uses TRBV6-1 with TRBJ2-3, with 7 bases that match TRBD2. Trimming at V came to 6 bases and at J to 5 bases, leaving 11 bases not matched to a gene. CDR1 and CDR2 (germline): MNHNS, SASEGT. The CDR3 extends over 15 amino acids.

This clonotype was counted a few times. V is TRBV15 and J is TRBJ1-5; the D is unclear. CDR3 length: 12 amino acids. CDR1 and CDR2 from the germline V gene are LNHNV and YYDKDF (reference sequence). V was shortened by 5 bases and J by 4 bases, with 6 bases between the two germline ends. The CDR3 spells CATSRGNQPQHF. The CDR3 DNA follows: TGTGCCACCAGCCGGGGTAATCAGCCCCAGCATTTT. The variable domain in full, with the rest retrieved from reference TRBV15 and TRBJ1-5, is DAMVIQNPRYQVTQFGKPVTLSCSQTLNHNVMYWYQQKSSQAPKLLFHYYDKDFNNEADTPDNFQSRRPNTSFCFLDIRSPGLGDTAMYLCATSRGNQPQHFGDGTRLSIL.

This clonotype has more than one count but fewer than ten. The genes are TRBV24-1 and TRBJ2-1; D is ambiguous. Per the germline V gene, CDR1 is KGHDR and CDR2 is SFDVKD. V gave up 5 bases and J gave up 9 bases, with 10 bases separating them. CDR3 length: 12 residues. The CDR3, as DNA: TGTGCCACCAGTGTAAGCAGTGGTGAGCAGTTCTTC. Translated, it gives CATSVSSGEQFF.

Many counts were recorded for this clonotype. CDR3 sequence: CASSLGYTSSGNTIYF. DNA of the CDR3: TGTGCCAGCAGCTTAGGGTATACAAGCTCTGGAAACACCATATATTTT. V is TRBV7-2 and J is TRBJ1-3; D gene uncertain. Between the trimmed V and J ends, which lost 1 base and 0 bases, there was a span of 10 bases. Per germline, CDR1 SGHTA and CDR2 FQGNSA. This CDR3 has 16 amino acids. Full variable domain (missing parts from reference TRBV7-2 and TRBJ1-3): GAGVSQSPSNKVTEKGKDVELRCDPISGHTALYWYRQSLGQGLEFLIYFQGNSAPDKSGLPSDRFSAERTGGSVSTLTIQRTQQEDSAVYLCASSLGYTSSGNTIYFGEGSWLTVV.

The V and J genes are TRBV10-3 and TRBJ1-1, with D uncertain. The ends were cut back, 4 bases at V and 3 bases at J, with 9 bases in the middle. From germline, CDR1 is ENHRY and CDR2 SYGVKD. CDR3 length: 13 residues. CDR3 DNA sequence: TGTGCCATCAGTGCCGTCAGCCACACTGAAGCTTTCTTT. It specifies CAISAVSHTEAFF.

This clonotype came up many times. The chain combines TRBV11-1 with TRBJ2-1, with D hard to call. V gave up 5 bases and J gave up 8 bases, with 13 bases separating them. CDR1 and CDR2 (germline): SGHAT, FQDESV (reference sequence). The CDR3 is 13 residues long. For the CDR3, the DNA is TGTGCCAGCAGCATAGAGTTCGCGGATGAGCAGTTCTTC. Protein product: CASSIEFADEQFF.

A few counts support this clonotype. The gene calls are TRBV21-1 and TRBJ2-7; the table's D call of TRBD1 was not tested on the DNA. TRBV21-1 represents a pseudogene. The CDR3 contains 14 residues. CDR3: CASSKVRQLFEQYF. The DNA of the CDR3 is TGTGCCAGCAGCAAAGTCAGACAGCTTTTCGAGCAGTACTTC.

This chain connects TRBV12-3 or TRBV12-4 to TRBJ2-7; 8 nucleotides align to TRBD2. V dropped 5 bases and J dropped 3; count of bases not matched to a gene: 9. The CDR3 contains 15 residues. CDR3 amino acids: CASSVRPGLGYEQYF. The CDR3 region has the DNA TGTGCCAGCAGTGTCAGACCGGGACTAGGCTACGAGCAGTACTTC.

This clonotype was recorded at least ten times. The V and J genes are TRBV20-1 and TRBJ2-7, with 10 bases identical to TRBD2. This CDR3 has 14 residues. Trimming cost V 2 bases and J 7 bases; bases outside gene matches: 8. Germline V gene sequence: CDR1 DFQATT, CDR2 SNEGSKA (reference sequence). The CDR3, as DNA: TGCAGTGCTAGAAAAGCGGGAGGGCCCGGAGAGCAGTACTTC. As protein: CSARKAGGPGEQYF.

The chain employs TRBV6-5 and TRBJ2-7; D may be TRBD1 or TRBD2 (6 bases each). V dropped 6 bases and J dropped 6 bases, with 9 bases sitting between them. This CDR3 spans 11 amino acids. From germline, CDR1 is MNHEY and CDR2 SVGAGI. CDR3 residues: CASRQGLEQYF. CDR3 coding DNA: TGTGCCAGCAGACAGGGACTCGAGCAGTACTTC.

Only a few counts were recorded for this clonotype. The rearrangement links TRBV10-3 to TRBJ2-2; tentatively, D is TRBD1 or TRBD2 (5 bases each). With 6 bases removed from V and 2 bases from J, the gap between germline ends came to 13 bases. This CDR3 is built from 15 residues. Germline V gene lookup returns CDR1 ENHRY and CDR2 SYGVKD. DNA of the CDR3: TGTGCCATCAGCCCCGGGACGGATAACACCGGGGAGCTGTTTTTT. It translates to CAISPGTDNTGELFF.

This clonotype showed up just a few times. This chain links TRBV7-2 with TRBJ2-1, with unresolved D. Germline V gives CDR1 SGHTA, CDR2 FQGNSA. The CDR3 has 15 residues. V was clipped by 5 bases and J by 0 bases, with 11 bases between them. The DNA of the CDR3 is TGTGCCAGCAGCATTGGTCCCAGCTCCTACAATGAGCAGTTCTTC. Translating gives CASSIGPSSYNEQFF.